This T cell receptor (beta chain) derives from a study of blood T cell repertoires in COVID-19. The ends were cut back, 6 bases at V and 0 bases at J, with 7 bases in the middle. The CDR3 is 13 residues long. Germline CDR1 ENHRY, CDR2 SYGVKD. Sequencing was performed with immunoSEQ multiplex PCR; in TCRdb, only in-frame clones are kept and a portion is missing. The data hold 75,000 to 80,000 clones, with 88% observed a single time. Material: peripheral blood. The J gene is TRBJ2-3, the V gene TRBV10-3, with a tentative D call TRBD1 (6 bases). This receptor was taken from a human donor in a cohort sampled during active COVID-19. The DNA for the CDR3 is TGTGCCATCAGGGACAGAAGCACAGATACGCAGTATTTT. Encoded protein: CAIRDRSTDTQYF.